The clone carrying this TCR beta chain showed up many times. Its matching antigen is unknown. Unique molecular identifiers were incorporated during preparation of the TCRbeta library. MiXCR was run by TCRdb on the PCR reads, yielding one entry per CDR3 protein. The repertoire holds 550,000 to 600,000 distinct CDR3 sequences, with under 30% as singletons. The data derive from a study of T-cell reconstitution after alpha-beta-depleted transplantation in children. Regarding the study as a whole: Newly produced T cells mostly provided counts and TCRbeta diversity after one year, as hyperexpanded clones declined. Elevated TCRbeta diversity at day 60 was traced, in some patients, to surviving recipient T cells and thymic progenitors. Reported findings indicate that, about two months after transplant, alpha-beta T cells came from several hundred expanded clones, which were derived from non-depleted graft cells.

This CDR3 spans 14 amino acids. V lost 8 bases and J lost 4, with 14 bases in between. CDR1 MNHEY and CDR2 SVGAGI come from the germline V gene. The genes are TRBV6-5 and TRBJ2-2; D is undetermined. The sequencing used PBMCs, mostly from graft donor cells, collected 360 days after TCRalphabeta/CD19-depleted stem cell transplant. The sequence came from a boy younger than two who had a stem cell transplant for acute myeloid leukemia, so the T cells may come from the graft donor. CDR3 amino acids: CASLAYEATGELFF. CDR3 bases: TGTGCCAGCCTCGCCTACGAGGCCACCGGGGAGCTGTTTTTT.